Listed here are 8 T cell receptor beta chains from one sample, sequenced in a study of CD8+CD57+ T cells in acquired aplastic anemia. CDR3 and TCR beta VDJ profiling relied on a genomic DNA template. Via MiXCR, TCRdb re-called the reads, giving one row per CDR3 protein. The table records about 110,000 distinct CDR3 sequences, roughly 51% of them present only once. Sequenced input: sorted CD4+, CD8+, or CD8+CD57+ T cells (not recorded which) from PBMCs. The receptors were sampled from a human donor in good health, serving as a control.

The sample holds many counts of this clonotype. The chain employs TRBV4-3 and TRBJ2-3; 8 nucleotides match TRBD2. The length of the CDR3 is 17 residues. Germline lookup yields CDR1 LGHNA and CDR2 YSLEER. The V segment lost 1 base and the J segment 2 bases; nucleotides outside the gene matches: 8. The CDR3 is CASSQVVSGDPTDTQYF. CDR3 in DNA: TGCGCCAGCAGCCAAGTGGTTAGCGGGGACCCCACAGATACGCAGTATTTT.

This clonotype has a count of ten or more. This chain connects TRBV5-8 to TRBJ2-1; D remains unclear. The CDR3 has 12 amino acids. V was trimmed by 4 bases and J by 10 bases, leaving 12 bases between them. Germline V lookup: CDR1 SGHTS, CDR2 YDEGEE. The CDR3 bases are TGTGCCAGCAGCCACACTACGGAGGAGCAGTTCTTC. Protein sequence: CASSHTTEEQFF.

There are many counts of this clonotype. V and J are TRBV6-6 and TRBJ2-7; possibly TRBD1 or TRBD2 for D (5 bases each). The CDR3 sequence is 16 residues long. Looked up from germline, CDR1 is MNHNY and CDR2 is SVGAGI (reference sequence). V gave up 4 bases and J gave up 3 bases, with 19 bases separating them. The CDR3 spells CASSSPGDRRNYEQYF. CDR3 in DNA: TGTGCCAGCAGTTCCCCCGGGGACCGCAGGAACTACGAGCAGTACTTC.

Note on this clonotype: A junction end diverges from the germline sequence, so it may reflect a read error. This chain joins TRBV20-1 and TRBJ1-1; tentatively, D is TRBD1 (6 bases). There are 15 residues in the CDR3. The V gene's germline CDR1 is DFQATT and CDR2 SNEGSKA (reference sequence). Here the CDR3 DNA reads TGCAGTGCCATGAGACCGACAGGTTGGAGCACTGAGGCTTTCTTT. Protein product: CSAMRPTGWSTEAFF.

This clonotype was seen at least ten times. This chain connects TRBV19 to TRBJ2-7; D unresolved. The CDR3 is 13 residues long. Per the germline V gene, CDR1 is LNHDA and CDR2 is SQIVND (reference sequence). Trimming took off 1 base at V and 4 bases at J, with 8 bases between the two ends. CDR3 nucleotide sequence: TGTGCCAGTAGTATAGGCCCCTCATACGAGCAGTACTTC. Translating it yields CASSIGPSYEQYF. The entire variable domain, with the rest obtained from reference TRBV19 and TRBJ2-7, is as follows: DGGITQSPKYLFRKEGQNVTLSCEQNLNHDAMYWYRQDPGQGLRLIYYSQIVNDFQKGDIAEGYSVSREKKESFPLTVTSAQKNPTAFYLCASSIGPSYEQYFGPGTRLTVT.

This clonotype was counted ten times or more. The rearrangement links TRBV5-1 to TRBJ2-7, with a weak D call TRBD1 (6 bases). CDR3 length: 17 amino acids. Germline CDR1 reads SGHRS; CDR2 reads YFSETQ. V was clipped by 3 bases and J by 3 bases, with 22 bases between them. In DNA, the CDR3 is TGCGCCAGCAGCTGGGCGACGGCAGGGGAAGCCTTCTACGAGCAGTACTTC. It yields the protein CASSWATAGEAFYEQYF.

The rearrangement links TRBV2 to TRBJ1-4; TRBD1 agrees at 10 bases. J lost 5 bases, V lost 7 bases, and 4 bases had no gene match. In germline, CDR1 is SNHLY, CDR2 FYNNEI. The length of the CDR3 is 14 residues. This CDR3 is CASKPGQGNEKLFF. In DNA form, the CDR3 reads TGTGCCAGCAAACCGGGACAGGGGAATGAAAAACTGTTTTTT.

This clonotype was counted at least ten times. The chain is built from TRBV3-1 and TRBJ1-2, with no clear D. CDR1 and CDR2 (germline): LGHDT, YNNKEL (reference sequence). The length of the CDR3 is 14 residues. Trimming pared 4 bases from V and 2 bases from J, leaving 11 bases between. In nucleotides, the CDR3 is TGTGCCAGCAGCCCTCGGAGTTTCAACTATGGCTACACCTTC. Its translation is CASSPRSFNYGYTF.